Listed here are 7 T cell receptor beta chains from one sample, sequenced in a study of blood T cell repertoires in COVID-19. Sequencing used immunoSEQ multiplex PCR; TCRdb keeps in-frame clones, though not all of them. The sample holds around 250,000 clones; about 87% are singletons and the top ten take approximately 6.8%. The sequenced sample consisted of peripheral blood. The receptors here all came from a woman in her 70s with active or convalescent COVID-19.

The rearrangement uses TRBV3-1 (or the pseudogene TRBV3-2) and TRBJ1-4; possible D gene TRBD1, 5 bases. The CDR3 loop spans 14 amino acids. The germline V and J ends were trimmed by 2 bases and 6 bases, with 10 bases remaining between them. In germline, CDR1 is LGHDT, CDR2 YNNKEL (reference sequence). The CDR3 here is CASSQNGGDEKLFF. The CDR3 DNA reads TGTGCCAGCAGCCAAAATGGGGGGGATGAAAAACTGTTTTTT.

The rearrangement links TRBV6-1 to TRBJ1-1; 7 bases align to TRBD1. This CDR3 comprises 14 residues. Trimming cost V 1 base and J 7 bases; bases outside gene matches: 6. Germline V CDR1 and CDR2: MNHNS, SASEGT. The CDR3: CASSEVPGQDEAFF. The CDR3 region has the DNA TGTGCCAGCAGTGAAGTCCCTGGACAGGATGAAGCTTTCTTT.

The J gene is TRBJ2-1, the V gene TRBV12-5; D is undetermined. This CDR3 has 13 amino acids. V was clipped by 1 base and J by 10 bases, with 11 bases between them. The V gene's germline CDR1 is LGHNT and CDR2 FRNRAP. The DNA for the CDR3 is TGTGCTAGTGGTTTGGCAACGACCGGGGAGCAGTTCTTC. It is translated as CASGLATTGEQFF.

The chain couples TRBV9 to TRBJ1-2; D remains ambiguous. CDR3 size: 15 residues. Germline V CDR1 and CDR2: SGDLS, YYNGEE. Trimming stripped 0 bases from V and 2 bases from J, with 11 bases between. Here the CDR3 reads CASSVDVAANYGYTF. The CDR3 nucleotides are TGTGCCAGCAGCGTAGACGTCGCGGCAAACTATGGCTACACCTTC.

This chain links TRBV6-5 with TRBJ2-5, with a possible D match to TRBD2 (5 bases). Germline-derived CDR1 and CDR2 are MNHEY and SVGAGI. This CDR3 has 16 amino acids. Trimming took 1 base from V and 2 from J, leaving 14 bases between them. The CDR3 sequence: CASSYFAGGSQETQYF. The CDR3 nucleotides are TGTGCCAGCAGTTACTTTGCGGGCGGTAGTCAAGAGACCCAGTACTTC.

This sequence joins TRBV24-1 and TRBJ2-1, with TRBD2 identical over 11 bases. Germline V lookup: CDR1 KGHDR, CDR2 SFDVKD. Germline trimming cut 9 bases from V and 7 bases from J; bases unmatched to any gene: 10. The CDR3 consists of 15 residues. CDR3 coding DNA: TGTGCCACCGGCAGTGCTAGCGGGGGGTATAATGAGCAGTTCTTC. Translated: CATGSASGGYNEQFF.

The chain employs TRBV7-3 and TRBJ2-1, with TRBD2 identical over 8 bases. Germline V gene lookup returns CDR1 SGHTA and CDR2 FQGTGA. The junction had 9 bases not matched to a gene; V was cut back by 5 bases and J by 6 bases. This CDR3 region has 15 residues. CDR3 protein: CASSTTGGAGNEQFF. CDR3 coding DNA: TGTGCCAGCAGCACCACCGGGGGGGCGGGCAATGAGCAGTTCTTC.